The sample holds a few counts of the clone carrying this T cell receptor beta chain. From the RT-PCR reads, TCRdb called clonotypes with MiXCR, one entry per CDR3 protein. The repertoire holds about 520,000 distinct CDR3 sequences, with around 25% as singletons. Germline V gene sequence: CDR1 DFQATT, CDR2 SNEGSKA (reference sequence). CDR3 length: 14 residues. J gave up 7 bases and V 3 bases, and 9 bases lay outside the gene matches. This sample was included in a study of response to subunit inactivated influenza vaccine. The clonotype comes from a man aged 50-60 years who received an inactivated influenza vaccine. This specimen was CD4+ T cells sorted from PBMCs, taken roughly 5 days after vaccination. The rearrangement uses TRBV20-1 and TRBJ2-1; 7 bases are a match to TRBD2. The CDR3, as DNA: TGCAGTGCTAGTTTGGCGGGAGAATGGAATGAGCAGTTCTTC. Amino acid sequence: CSASLAGEWNEQFF.